This TCR beta chain was recovered during a study of siplizumab effects on memory and regulatory T cells (dated by TCRdb to 2018 to 2020). Turning to the overall study: The study examined how the anti-CD2 antibody siplizumab affects alloreactive T-cell subsets in allogeneic mixed lymphocyte reactions built from human PBMCs.

The paper's findings and limits, for the study overall: No functional confirmation was obtained for the suppressive function of proliferating Tregs from siplizumab cultures. The cumulative frequency of alloreactive sequences traceable to unstimulated CD4+ memory T cells was significantly reduced by siplizumab. Unstimulated naive T cells appeared to be more diverse than memory T cells, and naive cells seemed to make a substantial contribution to the alloresponse. Because sequences below about 10^-5 frequency were poorly captured, only a minor fraction of alloreactive clones could be mapped to unstimulated subsets. A naive or memory phenotype could not be assigned to roughly 80-97% of proliferating CD4+ or CD8+ clones. Among mappable alloreactive CD4+ clones, an average Treg-derived fraction of over 60% was observed with siplizumab, compared with 26.9% in control reactions.

Libraries were made using the immunoSEQ multiplex PCR assay. The deep sequencing platform assayed some 98,000 TCR templates per sample. Genomic DNA extracted from sorted T cells was the material used for TCRbeta CDR3 sequencing. As for the authors' bioinformatics: The R programming language was used for the clonal analysis of the TCRbeta CDR3 data. Unstimulated samples were compared with post-reaction CFSE-low samples to define alloreactive CD4+ and CD8+ clones. Regulatory or non-regulatory origin of alloreactive CD4+ clones was assigned by matching sequences to the sorted unstimulated Treg and non-Treg repertoires. Here the immuneACCESS table is served through TCRdb, limited to in-frame sequences with V and J called. Missing clones are a known gap in these copies; in checked studies unresolved V genes cover under half, and the rest lacks a known reason. V and J calls and clone size are copied from that table; D and trimming were computed from the DNA. A total of about 50,000 clones appear in this sample, about 93% of them only once. Jointly, the top ten make up under 20% of the sample.

Sorted unstimulated T cells and proliferating T cells recovered from mixed lymphocyte reactions underwent TCRbeta CDR3 sequencing. Fresh whole blood from roughly nine HLA-typed healthy donors was used as the source from which PBMCs were isolated. On this clone: The antigen it binds to is not known. There are no base qualities to consult, and no much larger clone falls within one base.

From V the trimming removes 6 bases and from J it removes 7 bases, while the gene matches leave 6 bases of the junction unaccounted for. Inclusive of the bounding cysteine and phenylalanine, the CDR3 is 13 residues long. The DNA shown is the 39-base CDR3, in frame from base 1. CDR1 and CDR2 (MDHEN, SYDVKM) derive from the germline V gene. The chain employs TRBV28 and TRBJ1-2, and 9 bases in between align with TRBD1. The receptor comes from a human donor in good health. The sample comprised CD8+ T cells sorted from blood. The CDR3 loop reads CASRDRGGGGYTF. In nucleotide form, the sequence is TGTGCCAGCAGGGACAGGGGAGGGGGTGGCTACACCTTC.